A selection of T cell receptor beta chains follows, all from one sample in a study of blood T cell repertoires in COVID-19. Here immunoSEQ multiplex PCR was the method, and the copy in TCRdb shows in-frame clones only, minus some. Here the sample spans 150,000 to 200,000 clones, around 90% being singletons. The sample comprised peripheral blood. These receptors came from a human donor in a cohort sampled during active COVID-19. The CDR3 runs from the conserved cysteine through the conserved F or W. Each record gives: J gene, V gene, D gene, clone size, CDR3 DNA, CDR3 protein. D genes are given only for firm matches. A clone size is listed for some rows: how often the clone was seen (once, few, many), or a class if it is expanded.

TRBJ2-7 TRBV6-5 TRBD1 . TGTGCCAGCAGTTATCGACAGGGTTACGAGCAGTACTTC CASSYRQGYEQYF
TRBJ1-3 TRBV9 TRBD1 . TGTGCCAGCAGCGTCGCTCAGGGGGCGGGAAACACCATATATTTT CASSVAQGAGNTIYF
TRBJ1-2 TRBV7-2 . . TGTGCCAGCAGCTTGGACAGACTGGGCGGCTACACCTTC CASSLDRLGGYTF
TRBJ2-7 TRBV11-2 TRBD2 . TGTGCCAGCAGCCCCCTAGCGGGAGGGGCCTACGAGCAGTACTTC CASSPLAGGAYEQYF
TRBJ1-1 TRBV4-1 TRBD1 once TGCGCCAGCAGCAAACAGGGGGCGAACACTGAAGCTTTCTTT CASSKQGANTEAFF
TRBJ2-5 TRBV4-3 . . TGCGCCAGCAGCCAAGGGACAGTCCAAGAGACCCAGTACTTC CASSQGTVQETQYF
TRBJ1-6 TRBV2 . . TGTGCCAGCAGTGGTAATAATTCACCCCTCCACTTT CASSGNNSPLHF
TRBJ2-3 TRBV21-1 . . TGTGCCAGCAGCAAAGAAGTGAGAACAGATACGCAGTATTTT CASSKEVRTDTQYF
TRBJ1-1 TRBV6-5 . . TGTGCCAGCAGTTACGAGAGTCGGGGGAACACTGAAGCTTTCTTT CASSYESRGNTEAFF
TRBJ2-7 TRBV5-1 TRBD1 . TGCGCCAGCAGCTTGGCCGGGGACAGGGTGTTCTACGAGCAGTACTTC CASSLAGDRVFYEQYF
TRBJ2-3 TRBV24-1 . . TGTGCCACCAGTGATGTAAAGCTCCATACGCAGTATTTT CATSDVKLHTQYF
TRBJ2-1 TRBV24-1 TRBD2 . TGTGCCACCAGTGATCAACACCCTACTAGCGGGCCCCCAGCGGTAGAGTTCTTC CATSDQHPTSGPPAVEFF